This TCR beta chain was profiled in a study of radiotherapy plus CTLA-4 blockade in lung cancer. Points from the study as a whole: Interferon-beta and early blood T cell clone dynamics reportedly predicted response best.

The repertoire was sequenced with immunoSEQ multiplex PCR; TCRdb's copy has only in-frame clones and lacks some. This table has around 44,000 clones, 86% appearing once. Germline V CDR1 and CDR2: SGHRS, YFSETQ. The CDR3 spans 15 residues. V lost 7 bases, J lost 4 bases, and 10 bases stayed unmatched. With regard to this clone: The target antigen is unknown.

The TCR comes from a human donor with non-small cell lung cancer that progressed on radiotherapy plus ipilimumab. Some clones in this sample may be carry-over from other donors' samples. This chain connects TRBV5-1 to TRBJ2-3; 9 bases agree with TRBD2. Sequencing used peripheral blood, obtained from a patient treated with radiotherapy plus ipilimumab. The CDR3 nucleotides are TGCGCCAGCCGCTGGATAGCGGGAGAGTCAGATACGCAGTATTTT. This translates into CASRWIAGESDTQYF.